Sequencing of this T cell receptor (beta chain) was carried out in a study of T cell responses to AZD1222 COVID-19 vaccine. Sequencing used immunoSEQ multiplex PCR; TCRdb keeps in-frame clones, though not all of them. The sample includes approximately 140,000 clones, under 95% seen only once; the top ten take around 5%. The CDR3 extends over 12 amino acids. J was trimmed by 4 bases and V by 6 bases; bases with no gene match: 1. CDR1 and CDR2 (germline): SNHLY, FYNNEI. General study results and limits: Baseline serostatus was positive in only a handful of AZD1222 recipients.

Points on this clone: Its matching antigen is unknown.

The chain combines TRBV2 with TRBJ1-1, with 8 nucleotides matching TRBD1. The TCR was taken from an adult in good health. The sequences come from peripheral blood, collected on day 0 of AZD1222 vaccination. The CDR3 region is CASRGQATEAFF. The CDR3 DNA follows: TGTGCCAGCAGGGGACAGGCCACTGAAGCTTTCTTT.